This T cell receptor (beta chain) was documented in a study of prognosis after radiotherapy for stage I lung cancer. Overall study context: Newly diagnosed primary stage I lung tumors occurred in some 15 patients, and oligometastatic NSCLC after surgical resection of the primary tumor occurred in four or five. Four patients developed distant metastases (median about 7 months) after radiotherapy; 15 showed no significant progression.

In its sample, this clonotype is medium-sized. The CDR3 sequence is 13 residues long. The V and J ends lost 7 bases and 7 bases respectively, with 14 bases between them. Per germline, CDR1 SNHLY and CDR2 FYNNEI. The genomic DNA TCR beta CDR3 region underwent two rounds of multiplex PCR. Amplification in first-round PCR relied on primers specific to each TRBV and TRBJ gene. TCRdb recomputed calls from the multiplex PCR reads with MiXCR, one row per CDR3 protein. The top ten clones hold over 10% of a sample with more than 13,000 distinct CDR3 sequences, just under 30% of them seen once. Each of two time points yielded six milliliters of peripheral venous blood.

The receptor was derived from a donor over 45 with non-small cell lung cancer. Sequencing was performed on PBMCs, taken before or after stereotactic body radiation therapy (not recorded which). The chain carries TRBV2 and TRBJ1-3, with a weak D call TRBD1 (5 bases). CDR3 sequence: CASKEGRDNTIYF. DNA of the CDR3: TGTGCCAGCAAAGAGGGTAGGGACAACACCATATATTTT. Based on the CDR3 plus reference TRBV2 and TRBJ1-3, the full variable domain is EPEVTQTPSHQVTQMGQEVILRCVPISNHLYFYWYRQILGQKVEFLVSFYNNEISEKSEIFDDQFSVERPDGSNFTLKIRSTKLEDSAMYFCASKEGRDNTIYFGEGSWLTVV.